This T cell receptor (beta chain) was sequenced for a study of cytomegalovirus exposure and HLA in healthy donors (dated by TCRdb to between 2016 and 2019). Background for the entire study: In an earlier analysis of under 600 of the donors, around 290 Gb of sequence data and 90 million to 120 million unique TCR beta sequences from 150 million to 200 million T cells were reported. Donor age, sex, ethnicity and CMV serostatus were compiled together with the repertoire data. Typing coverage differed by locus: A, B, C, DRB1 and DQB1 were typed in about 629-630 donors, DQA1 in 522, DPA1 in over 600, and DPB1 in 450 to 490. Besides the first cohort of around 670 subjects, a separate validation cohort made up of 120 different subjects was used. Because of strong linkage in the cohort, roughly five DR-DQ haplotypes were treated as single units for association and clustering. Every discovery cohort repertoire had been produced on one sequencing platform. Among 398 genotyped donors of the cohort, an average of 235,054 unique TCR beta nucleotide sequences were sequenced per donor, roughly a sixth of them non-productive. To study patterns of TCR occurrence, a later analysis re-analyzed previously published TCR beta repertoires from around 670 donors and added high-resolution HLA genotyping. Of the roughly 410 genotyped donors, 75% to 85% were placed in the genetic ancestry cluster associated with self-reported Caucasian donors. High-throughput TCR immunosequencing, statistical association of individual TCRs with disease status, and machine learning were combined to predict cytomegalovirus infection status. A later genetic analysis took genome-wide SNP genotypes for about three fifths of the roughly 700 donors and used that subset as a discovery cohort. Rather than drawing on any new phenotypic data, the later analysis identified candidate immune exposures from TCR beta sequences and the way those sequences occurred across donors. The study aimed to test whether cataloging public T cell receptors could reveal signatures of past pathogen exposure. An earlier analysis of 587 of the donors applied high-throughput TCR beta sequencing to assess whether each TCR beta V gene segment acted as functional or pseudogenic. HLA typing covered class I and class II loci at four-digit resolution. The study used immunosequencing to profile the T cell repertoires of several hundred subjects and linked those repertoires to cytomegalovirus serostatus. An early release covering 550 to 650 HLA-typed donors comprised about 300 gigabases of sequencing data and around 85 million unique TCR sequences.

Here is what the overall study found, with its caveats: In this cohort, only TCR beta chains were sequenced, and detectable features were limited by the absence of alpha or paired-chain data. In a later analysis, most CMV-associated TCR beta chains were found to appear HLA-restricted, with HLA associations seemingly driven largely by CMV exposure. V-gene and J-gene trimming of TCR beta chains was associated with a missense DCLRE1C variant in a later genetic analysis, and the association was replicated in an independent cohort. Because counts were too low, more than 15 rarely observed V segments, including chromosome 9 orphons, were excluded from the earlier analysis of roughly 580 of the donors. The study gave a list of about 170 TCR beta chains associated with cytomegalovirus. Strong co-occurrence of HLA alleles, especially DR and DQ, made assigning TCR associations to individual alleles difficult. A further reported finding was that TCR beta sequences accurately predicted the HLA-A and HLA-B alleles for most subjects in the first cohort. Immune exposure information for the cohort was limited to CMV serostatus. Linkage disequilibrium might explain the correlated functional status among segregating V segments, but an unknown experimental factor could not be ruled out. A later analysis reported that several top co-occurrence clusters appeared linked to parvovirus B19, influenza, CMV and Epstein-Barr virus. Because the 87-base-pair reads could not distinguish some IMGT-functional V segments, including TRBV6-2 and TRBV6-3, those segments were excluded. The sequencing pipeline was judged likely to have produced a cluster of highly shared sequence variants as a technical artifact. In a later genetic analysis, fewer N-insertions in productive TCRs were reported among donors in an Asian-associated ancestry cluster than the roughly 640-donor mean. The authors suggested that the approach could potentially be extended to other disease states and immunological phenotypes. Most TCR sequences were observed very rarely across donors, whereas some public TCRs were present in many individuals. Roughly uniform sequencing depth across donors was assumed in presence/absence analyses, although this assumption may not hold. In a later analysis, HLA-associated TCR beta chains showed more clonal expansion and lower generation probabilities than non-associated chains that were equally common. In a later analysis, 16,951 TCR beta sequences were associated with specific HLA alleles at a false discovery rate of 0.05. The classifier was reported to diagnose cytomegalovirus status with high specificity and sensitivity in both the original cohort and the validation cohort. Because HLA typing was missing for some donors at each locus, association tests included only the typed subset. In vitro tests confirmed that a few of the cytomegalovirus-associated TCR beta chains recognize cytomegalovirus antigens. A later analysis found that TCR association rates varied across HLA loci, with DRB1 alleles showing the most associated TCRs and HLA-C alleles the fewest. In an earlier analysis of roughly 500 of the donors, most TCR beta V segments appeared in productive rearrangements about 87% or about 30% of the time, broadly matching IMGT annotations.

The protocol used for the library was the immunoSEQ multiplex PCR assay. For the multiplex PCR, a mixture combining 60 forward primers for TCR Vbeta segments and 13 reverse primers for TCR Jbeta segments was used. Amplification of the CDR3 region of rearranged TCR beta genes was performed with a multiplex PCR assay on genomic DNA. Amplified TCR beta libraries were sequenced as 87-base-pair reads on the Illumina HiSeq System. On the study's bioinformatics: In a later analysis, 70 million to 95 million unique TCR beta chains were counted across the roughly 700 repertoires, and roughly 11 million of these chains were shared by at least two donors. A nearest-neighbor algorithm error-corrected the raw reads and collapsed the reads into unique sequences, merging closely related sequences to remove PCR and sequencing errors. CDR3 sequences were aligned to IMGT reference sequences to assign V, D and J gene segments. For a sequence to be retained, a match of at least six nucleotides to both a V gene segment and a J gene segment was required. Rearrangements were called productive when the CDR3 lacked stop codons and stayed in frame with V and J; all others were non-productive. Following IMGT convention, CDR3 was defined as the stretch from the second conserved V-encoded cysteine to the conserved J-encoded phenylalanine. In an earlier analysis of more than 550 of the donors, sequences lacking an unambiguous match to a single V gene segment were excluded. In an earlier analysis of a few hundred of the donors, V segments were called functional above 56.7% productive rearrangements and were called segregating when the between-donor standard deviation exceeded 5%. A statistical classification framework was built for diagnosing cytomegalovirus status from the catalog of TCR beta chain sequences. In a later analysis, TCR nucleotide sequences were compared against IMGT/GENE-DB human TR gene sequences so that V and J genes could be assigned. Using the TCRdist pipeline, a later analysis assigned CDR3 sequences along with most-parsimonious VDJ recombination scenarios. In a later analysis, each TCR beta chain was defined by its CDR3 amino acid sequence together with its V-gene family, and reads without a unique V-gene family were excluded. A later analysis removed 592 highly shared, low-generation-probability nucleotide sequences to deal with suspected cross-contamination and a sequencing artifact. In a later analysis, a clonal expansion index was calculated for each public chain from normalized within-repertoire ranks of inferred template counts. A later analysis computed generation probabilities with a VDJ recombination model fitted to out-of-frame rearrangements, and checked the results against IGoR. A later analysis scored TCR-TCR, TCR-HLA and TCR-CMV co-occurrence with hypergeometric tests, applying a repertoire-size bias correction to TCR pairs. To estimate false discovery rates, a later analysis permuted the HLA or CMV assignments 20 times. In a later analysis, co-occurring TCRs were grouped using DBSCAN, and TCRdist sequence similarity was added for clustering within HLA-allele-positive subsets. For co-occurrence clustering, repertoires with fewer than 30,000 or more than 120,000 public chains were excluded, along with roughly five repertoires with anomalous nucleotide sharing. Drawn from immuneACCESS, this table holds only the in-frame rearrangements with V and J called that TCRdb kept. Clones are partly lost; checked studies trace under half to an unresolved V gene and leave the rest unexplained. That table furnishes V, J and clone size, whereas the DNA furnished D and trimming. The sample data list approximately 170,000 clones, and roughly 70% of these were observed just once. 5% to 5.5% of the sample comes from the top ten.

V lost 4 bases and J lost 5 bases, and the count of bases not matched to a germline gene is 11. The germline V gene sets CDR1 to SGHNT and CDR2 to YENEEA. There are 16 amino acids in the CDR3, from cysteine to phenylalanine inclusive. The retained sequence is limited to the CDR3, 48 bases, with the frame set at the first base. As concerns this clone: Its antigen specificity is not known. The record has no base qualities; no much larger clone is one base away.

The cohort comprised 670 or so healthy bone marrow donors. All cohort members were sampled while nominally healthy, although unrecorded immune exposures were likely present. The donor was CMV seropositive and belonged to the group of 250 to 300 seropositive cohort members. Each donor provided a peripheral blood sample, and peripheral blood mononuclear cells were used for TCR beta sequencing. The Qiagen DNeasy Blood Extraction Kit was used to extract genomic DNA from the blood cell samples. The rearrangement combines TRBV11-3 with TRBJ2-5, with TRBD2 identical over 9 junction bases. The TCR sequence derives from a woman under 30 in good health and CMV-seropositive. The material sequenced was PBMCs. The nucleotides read TGTGCCAGCAGCTCCCAGGAAGGCGGGGGGGCTGAGACCCAGTACTTC. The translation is CASSSQEGGGAETQYF. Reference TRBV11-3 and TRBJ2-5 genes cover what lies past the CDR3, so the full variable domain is EAGVVQSPRYKIIEKKQPVAFWCNPISGHNTLYWYLQNLGQGPELLIRYENEEAVDDSQLPKDRFSAERLKGVDSTLKIQPAELGDSAVYLCASSSQEGGGAETQYFGPGTRLLVL.